These T cell receptor beta chains were read from a single sample in a study of cytomegalovirus exposure and HLA in healthy donors. Repertoires were generated with immunoSEQ multiplex PCR, while TCRdb's copy carries only in-frame clones and drops some. The table includes around 150,000 clones, around 79% detected once. The sample taken for sequencing was PBMCs. The source is a woman aged 25 to 39 in good health and CMV-seronegative. CDR3s include the opening cysteine and the closing phenylalanine or tryptophan. A D gene is named only where the DNA matches it firmly. Only part of the rows carry a size: once, few, many, or a class if the clone is expanded.

clone size: NA
V gene: TRBV11-2
J gene: TRBJ1-1
D gene: NA
CDR3 DNA: TGTGCCAGCAGCTTAAATCCGGGAGGAAACACTGAAGCTTTCTTT
CDR3 protein: CASSLNPGGNTEAFF

clone size: once
V gene: TRBV9
J gene: TRBJ1-1
D gene: NA
CDR3 DNA: TGTGCCAGCAGCGTAGAGGGAGGCACTGAAGCTTTCTTT
CDR3 protein: CASSVEGGTEAFF

clone size: few
V gene: TRBV9
J gene: TRBJ2-7
D gene: TRBD1
CDR3 DNA: TGTGCCAGCAGCGTAGGCCCGGAGGGGGACAGGGGTTACGAGCAGTACTTC
CDR3 protein: CASSVGPEGDRGYEQYF

clone size: NA
V gene: TRBV6-6
J gene: TRBJ1-1
D gene: NA
CDR3 DNA: TGTGCCAGCAGTGAGGGTTCGAACACTGAAGCTTTCTTT
CDR3 protein: CASSEGSNTEAFF

clone size: NA
V gene: TRBV6-4
J gene: TRBJ1-1
D gene: NA
CDR3 DNA: TGTGCCAGCAGTGAGCGGGGGGACACTGAAGCTTTCTTT
CDR3 protein: CASSERGDTEAFF

clone size: few
V gene: TRBV18
J gene: TRBJ1-1
D gene: TRBD1
CDR3 DNA: TGTGCCAGCTCACCACCGATCGGAGGCAGGGGGATTGCTGAAGCTTTCTTT
CDR3 protein: CASSPPIGGRGIAEAFF

clone size: NA
V gene: TRBV5-1
J gene: TRBJ1-3
D gene: NA
CDR3 DNA: TGCGCCAGCAGCTTGACTGGACAGACGGTCTCAGGTGGAAACACCATATATTTT
CDR3 protein: CASSLTGQTVSGGNTIYF

clone size: once
V gene: TRBV6-1
J gene: TRBJ2-7
D gene: TRBD1
CDR3 DNA: TGTGCCAGCAGTGTCTGGACAGGATCCTACGAGCAGTACTTC
CDR3 protein: CASSVWTGSYEQYF

clone size: NA
V gene: TRBV2
J gene: TRBJ1-5
D gene: NA
CDR3 DNA: TGTGCCAGCCAGCGGGACACGGGCAATCAGCCCCAGCATTTT
CDR3 protein: CASQRDTGNQPQHF

clone size: once
V gene: TRBV23-1
J gene: TRBJ2-2
D gene: TRBD1
CDR3 DNA: TGCGCCAGCAGTCCGACCGGGACAGGGTCAAGAACCGGGGAGCTGTTTTTT
CDR3 protein: CASSPTGTGSRTGELFF

clone size: NA
V gene: TRBV29-1
J gene: TRBJ1-5
D gene: TRBD1
CDR3 DNA: TGCAGCGTTGAAGGACAGGGGGGACAGCCCCAGCATTTT
CDR3 protein: CSVEGQGGQPQHF

clone size: NA
V gene: TRBV7-6
J gene: TRBJ2-1
D gene: NA
CDR3 DNA: TGTGCCAGCAGCCCACTTAGCAAGGACAATGAGCAGTTCTTC
CDR3 protein: CASSPLSKDNEQFF

clone size: few
V gene: TRBV7-9
J gene: TRBJ2-5
D gene: NA
CDR3 DNA: TGTGCCAGCAGCTTAGCGTTAGGGGGAGCCTACCAAGAGACCCAGTACTTC
CDR3 protein: CASSLALGGAYQETQYF

clone size: NA
V gene: TRBV29-1
J gene: TRBJ1-2
D gene: TRBD1
CDR3 DNA: TGCAGCGGGAGACAGGGGGATTGGGATGGCTACACCTTC
CDR3 protein: CSGRQGDWDGYTF

clone size: NA
V gene: TRBV11-2
J gene: TRBJ2-5
D gene: TRBD2
CDR3 DNA: TGTGCCAGCAGCTTAGATCACGCCGGGACTAGCGGGGGACAAGAGACCCAGTACTTC
CDR3 protein: CASSLDHAGTSGGQETQYF

clone size: few
V gene: TRBV5-8
J gene: TRBJ1-1
D gene: NA
CDR3 DNA: TGTGCCAGCAGCCCCTGGGGGCAGGGAGCGGTCGCTTTCTTT
CDR3 protein: CASSPWGQGAVAFF

clone size: NA
V gene: TRBV4-2
J gene: TRBJ2-6
D gene: NA
CDR3 DNA: TGTGCCAGCAGCCAAGTGCAACTTTCTGGGGCCAACGTCCTGACTTTC
CDR3 protein: CASSQVQLSGANVLTF

clone size: NA
V gene: TRBV27
J gene: TRBJ1-2
D gene: TRBD1
CDR3 DNA: TGTGCCAGCAGTTTATCGGACAGGGGGTATGGCTACACCTTC
CDR3 protein: CASSLSDRGYGYTF

clone size: NA
V gene: TRBV7-9
J gene: TRBJ2-3
D gene: NA
CDR3 DNA: TGTGCCAGCAGCTTAGGAGTCGGGGCGGCAGGGGATTTCACAGATACGCAGTATTTT
CDR3 protein: CASSLGVGAAGDFTDTQYF

clone size: NA
V gene: TRBV7-9
J gene: TRBJ2-7
D gene: NA
CDR3 DNA: TGTGCCAGCAGCGAACGGGCTAGCGACTCCTACGAGCAGTACTTC
CDR3 protein: CASSERASDSYEQYF

clone size: NA
V gene: TRBV19
J gene: TRBJ1-3
D gene: TRBD1
CDR3 DNA: TGTGCCAGCCGGGCGAGACAGGGGTACAGGGACACCATATATTTT
CDR3 protein: CASRARQGYRDTIYF

clone size: NA
V gene: TRBV5-6
J gene: TRBJ2-5
D gene: TRBD1
CDR3 DNA: TGTGCCAGCAGCCCGCCGGGACAGATTTCTACAAGACAAGAGACCCAGTACTTC
CDR3 protein: CASSPPGQISTRQETQYF

clone size: NA
V gene: TRBV19
J gene: TRBJ2-7
D gene: TRBD1
CDR3 DNA: TGTGCCAGTAGTCCCGGGACAGGGAACCACGAGCAGTACTTC
CDR3 protein: CASSPGTGNHEQYF

clone size: once
V gene: TRBV2
J gene: TRBJ2-3
D gene: TRBD2
CDR3 DNA: TGTGCCAGCAGTGAATGGCGGGGGGCTGCAGATACGCAGTATTTT
CDR3 protein: CASSEWRGAADTQYF

clone size: NA
V gene: TRBV4-3
J gene: TRBJ2-3
D gene: TRBD2
CDR3 DNA: TGCGCCAGCAGCCAAGGAGCGGGGGCGGTATATACGCAGTATTTT
CDR3 protein: CASSQGAGAVYTQYF

clone size: NA
V gene: TRBV2
J gene: TRBJ2-7
D gene: TRBD1
CDR3 DNA: TGTGCCAGCAGTGGGACAGGGAACTCCTACGAGCAGTACTTC
CDR3 protein: CASSGTGNSYEQYF

clone size: NA
V gene: TRBV27
J gene: TRBJ1-2
D gene: TRBD1
CDR3 DNA: TGTGCCAGCAGTTCCGCCGGGACAGAGGACTATGGCTACACCTTC
CDR3 protein: CASSSAGTEDYGYTF

clone size: NA
V gene: TRBV5-6
J gene: TRBJ2-2
D gene: NA
CDR3 DNA: TGTGCCAGCAGCTTGTACAGGCGTAATACCGGGGAGCTGTTTTTT
CDR3 protein: CASSLYRRNTGELFF

clone size: few
V gene: TRBV19
J gene: TRBJ2-5
D gene: NA
CDR3 DNA: TGTGCCAGTAGTATTAGCAGGGGATGGACCCAGTACTTC
CDR3 protein: CASSISRGWTQYF

clone size: NA
V gene: TRBV5-4
J gene: TRBJ1-3
D gene: NA
CDR3 DNA: TGTGCCAGCAGCCAGGGAAACACCATATATTTT
CDR3 protein: CASSQGNTIYF

clone size: once
V gene: TRBV11-2
J gene: TRBJ1-1
D gene: NA
CDR3 DNA: TGTGCCAGCAGCACGGGGGGGCCCCCCCCCACTGAAGCTTTCTTT
CDR3 protein: CASSTGGPPPTEAFF

clone size: NA
V gene: TRBV25-1
J gene: TRBJ2-7
D gene: TRBD1
CDR3 DNA: TGTGCCAGCGGGACAGGTATCTCCTACGAGCAGTACTTC
CDR3 protein: CASGTGISYEQYF

clone size: NA
V gene: TRBV7-9
J gene: TRBJ1-2
D gene: NA
CDR3 DNA: TGTGCCAGCAGCCCAGGAGGGACCTATGGCTACACCTTC
CDR3 protein: CASSPGGTYGYTF

clone size: NA
V gene: TRBV28
J gene: TRBJ2-1
D gene: TRBD2
CDR3 DNA: TGTGCCAGCAGTCCGCATGTCGGGGGGGGGAGCTCCTACAATGAGCAGTTCTTC
CDR3 protein: CASSPHVGGGSSYNEQFF

clone size: NA
V gene: TRBV7-6
J gene: TRBJ1-1
D gene: NA
CDR3 DNA: TGTGCCAGCTCCCCATCCCCGCCGGGATATAGTTCTGACACTGAAGCTTTCTTT
CDR3 protein: CASSPSPPGYSSDTEAFF

clone size: NA
V gene: TRBV5-1
J gene: TRBJ2-5
D gene: NA
CDR3 DNA: TGCGCCAGCAGCTTGGCCGCGGCAGGGCAAGAGACCCAGTACTTC
CDR3 protein: CASSLAAAGQETQYF

clone size: NA
V gene: TRBV5-1
J gene: TRBJ2-2
D gene: TRBD1
CDR3 DNA: TGCGCCAGCAGCTTGGCCCAAGGGACAGGGACCGGGGAGCTGTTTTTT
CDR3 protein: CASSLAQGTGTGELFF

clone size: few
V gene: TRBV9
J gene: TRBJ2-1
D gene: TRBD1
CDR3 DNA: TGTGCCAGCAGCGCCGGGACAGGGATCAACAATGAGCAGTTCTTC
CDR3 protein: CASSAGTGINNEQFF

clone size: NA
V gene: TRBV7-6
J gene: TRBJ2-2
D gene: NA
CDR3 DNA: TGTGCCAGCAGTCCCGTCGGGGTAGGGACGAACACCGGGGAGCTGTTTTTT
CDR3 protein: CASSPVGVGTNTGELFF

clone size: few
V gene: TRBV19
J gene: TRBJ2-7
D gene: NA
CDR3 DNA: TGTGCCAGTAGTAGAGTTGTCGCAGCGCGCTACGAGCAGTACTTC
CDR3 protein: CASSRVVAARYEQYF

clone size: NA
V gene: TRBV5-6
J gene: TRBJ2-5
D gene: TRBD1
CDR3 DNA: TGTGCCAGCAGCTTAGGACAGGGTGCGGAGACCCAGTACTTC
CDR3 protein: CASSLGQGAETQYF

clone size: NA
V gene: TRBV11-2
J gene: TRBJ1-1
D gene: TRBD1
CDR3 DNA: TGTGCCAGCAGCTGGGACAGGGCGGGCACTGAAGCTTTCTTT
CDR3 protein: CASSWDRAGTEAFF